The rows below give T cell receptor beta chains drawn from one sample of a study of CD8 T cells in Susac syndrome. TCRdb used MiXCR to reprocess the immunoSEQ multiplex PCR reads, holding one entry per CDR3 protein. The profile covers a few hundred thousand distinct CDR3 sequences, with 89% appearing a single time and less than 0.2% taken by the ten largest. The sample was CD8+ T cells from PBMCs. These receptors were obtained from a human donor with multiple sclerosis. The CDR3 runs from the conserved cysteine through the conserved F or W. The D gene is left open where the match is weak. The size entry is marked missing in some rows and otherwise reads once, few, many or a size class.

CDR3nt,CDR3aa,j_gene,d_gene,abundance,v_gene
TGTGCCTGGAGTATGACTAGCGGGATGGATTCAACGCAGTATTTT,CAWSMTSGMDSTQYF,TRBJ2-3,TRBD2,NA,TRBV30
TGTGCCAGCAGCCAAGAGGGGCAGTTGGGCAATGAGCAGTTCTTC,CASSQEGQLGNEQFF,TRBJ2-1,NA,NA,TRBV3-1
TGTGCCAGCAGTCCCAGACAGGCAACCTACGAGCAGTACTTC,CASSPRQATYEQYF,TRBJ2-7,NA,NA,TRBV28
TGTGCCAGCAGCCAAGTAGCCTGGGACCCCTTCTACGAGCAGTACTTC,CASSQVAWDPFYEQYF,TRBJ2-7,NA,NA,TRBV3-1
TGTGCCAGCAGCCCCCATGGGGGGTACTCCTACAATGAGCAGTTCTTC,CASSPHGGYSYNEQFF,TRBJ2-1,NA,few,TRBV14
TGCGCCAGCAGCCAAGAGGGATCCTCTGGGGCCAACGTCCTGACTTTC,CASSQEGSSGANVLTF,TRBJ2-6,NA,few,TRBV4-2
TGTGCCAGCAGTTTAGCCAGGTTAGGGAATGAGCAGTTCTTC,CASSLARLGNEQFF,TRBJ2-1,NA,NA,TRBV27
TGTGCCAGCAGCCCGTTACGGAGCTCCTACAATGAGCAGTTCTTC,CASSPLRSSYNEQFF,TRBJ2-1,NA,NA,TRBV3-1
TGTGCCAGCCGGCGAAAAGGAGGGAGCTCCTACGAGCAGTACTTC,CASRRKGGSSYEQYF,TRBJ2-7,NA,NA,TRBV27
TGTGCCTGGAGTGTACGCATCGGCTTGAGCTCCTACAATGAGCAGTTCTTC,CAWSVRIGLSSYNEQFF,TRBJ2-1,NA,NA,TRBV30
TGTGCCAGCAGTTTGGTCGGGAACTCCTACGAGCAGTACTTC,CASSLVGNSYEQYF,TRBJ2-7,NA,NA,TRBV28
TGTGCCACCAGTAGAGCTGGGGCGAGCACTGAAGCTTTCTTT,CATSRAGASTEAFF,TRBJ1-1,NA,NA,TRBV15
TGTGCCAGCAGCCGAGAAACTTATCAGCCCCAGCATTTT,CASSRETYQPQHF,TRBJ1-5,NA,NA,TRBV7-2
TGTGCCAGCAGCCCGACAGGGGCACGTAGGGCCGGGGAGCTGTTTTTT,CASSPTGARRAGELFF,TRBJ2-2,TRBD1,NA,TRBV7-9
TGTGCCAGCAGTTACCCGGAACTCCCTAGCTCTAGCGGGGTCACAGATACGCAGTATTTT,CASSYPELPSSSGVTDTQYF,TRBJ2-3,TRBD2,NA,TRBV6-2/TRBV6-3
TGTGCCAGCAGTGCTTTACGGACTAGCGATACCGGGGAGCTGTTTTTT,CASSALRTSDTGELFF,TRBJ2-2,TRBD2,NA,TRBV12-3/TRBV12-4